This T cell receptor (beta chain) was documented in a study of cytomegalovirus exposure and HLA in healthy donors. Concerning this clone: Its target is unknown.

Whole-study findings and limits: Several of the most significant clusters were apparently associated with common viral pathogens in a later analysis. Earlier analysis yielded a pattern in which most TCR beta V segments were productive about 87% or about 30% of the time. One variant, a missense change in DCLRE1C, was linked in a later analysis to TCR beta V- and J-gene trimming. Later on, an analysis showed TCR association rates differing by HLA locus, with DRB1 the most and HLA-C the fewest.

PCR involved 60 Vbeta and 13 Jbeta primers. Method: immunoSEQ multiplex PCR; TCRdb's copy keeps in-frame clones and lacks some. The table lists about 140,000 clones, 75% of them singletons. This sequence was found in a man aged 30 to 45 in good health and CMV-seronegative. The sequenced sample was PBMCs.

CDR3 residues: CASSGGGNPYEQYF. The CDR3 DNA sequence: TGCGCCAGCAGCGGCGGAGGGAACCCCTACGAGCAGTACTTC. V usage is TRBV4-1 and J usage is TRBJ2-7, with a weak D call TRBD2 (6 bases). The ends were cut back, 5 bases at V and 2 bases at J, with 13 bases in the middle. The CDR3 is made up of 14 amino acids. Germline V gene lookup returns CDR1 MGHRA and CDR2 YSYEKL.